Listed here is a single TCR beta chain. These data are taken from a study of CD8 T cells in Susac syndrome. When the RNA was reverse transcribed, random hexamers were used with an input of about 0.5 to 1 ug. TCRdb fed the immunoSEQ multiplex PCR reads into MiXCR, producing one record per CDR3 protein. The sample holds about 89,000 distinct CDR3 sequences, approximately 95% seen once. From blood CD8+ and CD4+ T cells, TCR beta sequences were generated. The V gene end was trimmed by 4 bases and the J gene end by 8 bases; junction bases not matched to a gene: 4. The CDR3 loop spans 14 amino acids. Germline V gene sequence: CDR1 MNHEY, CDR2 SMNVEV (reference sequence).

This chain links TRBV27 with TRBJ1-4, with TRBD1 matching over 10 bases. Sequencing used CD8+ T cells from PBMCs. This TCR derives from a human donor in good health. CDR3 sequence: CASSSGQGREKLFF. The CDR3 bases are TGTGCCAGCAGTTCGGGACAGGGGCGCGAAAAACTGTTTTTT.